The T cell receptor beta chain described here comes from a study of T cell responses to AZD1222 COVID-19 vaccine. Overall study context: The analysis combined second doses at about 4 or about 12 weeks.

Findings and caveats of the study: CD4 TCRs covered the whole spike, strongest at regions 160-218 and 743-854. Targets within unmutated variant regions were reportedly found for nearly half of spike-specific TCRs. It was only after the peak T cell response that any repertoires were sampled.

This clone was seen a single time. Its antigen is not identified. TCRdb keeps only in-frame clones here, not all; method: immunoSEQ multiplex PCR. This sample has 75,000 to 100,000 clones, with just over 90% found just once. There are 20 residues in the CDR3. Deletions cut 0 bases from V and 5 bases from J, with 23 bases between. Germline CDR1 SNHLY, CDR2 FYNNEI. This chain connects TRBV2 to TRBJ2-6; a weak D match, TRBD2 (6 bases). This specimen consisted of peripheral blood, obtained on day 0 of AZD1222 vaccination. This clonotype was obtained from an adult in good health. In DNA, the CDR3 is TGTGCCAGCAGTGAAGCGCTGGCCCCACGGGACTCCCTTTGGGCCAACGTCCTGACTTTC. Translated, it gives CASSEALAPRDSLWANVLTF.